This TCR beta chain was sequenced for a study of T-cell memory formation after mild COVID-19 (dated by TCRdb to the early 2020s). Background for the entire study: TCR sequence clusters from the two donors were found to be largely donor specific. Longitudinal TCRalpha and TCRbeta repertoire sequencing tracked T-cell clones expanding and contracting after mild COVID-19 in a couple of donors. The cohort comprised two young, previously healthy adult volunteers, one female and one male. Points the paper makes about the study in general: Clones contracting from day 15 to 85 had balanced CD4/CD8 phenotypes, while a second wave expanding from day 15 to 37 was biased towards CD4+. Only a couple of mild cases were covered by the study, and larger cohorts that include severe cases with pre-infection samples were considered necessary. Contracting CD4+ clones were found mainly in CM and EM memory subsets, while CD8+ clones were enriched in EMRA. SARS-CoV-2 specificity was not confirmed for the second-wave clones peaking on day 37. Some responding clones were detected in pre-infection memory, which suggested that pre-existing cross-reactive memory T cells had joined the SARS-CoV-2 response.

The germline V and J ends show losses of 7 bases and 2 bases respectively, and no gene match explains 9 bases of the junction. The germline V gene sets CDR1 to MDHEN and CDR2 to SYDVKM. Counted from cysteine to phenylalanine, this CDR3 has 15 amino acids. Only the CDR3 portion is preserved as DNA: 45 bases, with reading frame beginning at the first base. The instrument given in TCRdb is Illumina NovaSeq 6000. Using 5'RACE with constant-segment primers, TCRalpha and TCRbeta cDNA libraries were constructed, with sample barcodes and unique molecular identifiers added in the process. Trizol reagent was used to extract RNA from every sample. Amplification of the libraries took two PCR steps, and the second step added a second sample barcode plus Illumina TruSeq adapters. Libraries were sequenced on an Illumina NovaSeq with 2 x 150 bp paired-end reads. The study's processing was this. Demultiplexing of reads and collapsing into UMI-guided consensus sequences were performed with migec v1.2.7. Using mixcr v2.1.11, UMI consensuses were aligned to TRA and TRB V and J templates and then assembled into clonotypes. Clonotypes were classified as expanded or contracted when called significant by both edgeR and NoisET, with noise models trained on biological replicates. For edgeR calls, the thresholds were a false discovery rate-adjusted p below 0.01 and a log2 fold-change of 1. As an exploratory analysis of dynamics, max-normalized trajectories of the 1000 most abundant clonotypes were examined by PCA with hierarchical clustering. The CD4 or CD8 phenotype of responding clones was assigned using the separately sequenced CD4+ and CD8+ repertoires. The raw public data were reprocessed by TCRdb itself: fastp quality trimming at Q25, MiXCR clonotype calling, in-frame beta chains only. Records with the same CDR3 protein are collapsed into one entry carrying the most frequent genes and DNA. TCRdb, not the original authors, processed these V and J calls. The table for this sample lists hundreds of thousands of distinct CDR3 sequences; approximately 15% of them were counted only once. The ten largest clones capture under 25% of the sample.

PBMCs were isolated by Ficoll-Paque density gradient centrifugation. This clonotype occurred a few times. Its specific antigen is unknown. No base quality information exists; no much larger clone differs at one position. This clonotype originated in a man aged 18 to 29 who had mild COVID-19 (a few samples of this study predate the infection). The sample titles of this study are shuffled in the database, so cell type and time point are left out; the donor was told from shared clones. Material: PBMCs or a T cell subset sorted from them (not recorded which). The V and J genes are TRBV28 and TRBJ2-3; 7 of the junction bases match TRBD1. This receptor has the CDR3 CASKGFRGSTDTQYF. The nucleotide sequence is given as TGTGCCAGCAAGGGGTTCAGGGGGTCCACAGATACGCAGTATTTT.